This T cell receptor beta chain was documented in a study of regulatory T cells in long-lasting Graves disease. Study as a whole: Graves' patients, diagnosed recently, had received antithyroid drugs under 3 months. General observations from the study: Persistent disease samples used TRBV28, TRBJ1-2 and TRBJ2-5 preferentially. In persistent patients, shared public clonotypes (around 2,600) outnumbered those in new patients (about 890).

As to time point: newly diagnosed GD, antithyroid drugs for less than 3 months. RNA extracted from PBMCs served as the sequencing template. Researchers made TCR beta libraries by using iRepertoire HTBI primers and running Arm-PCR on CDR3 regions. TCRdb independently ran MiXCR on the multiplex PCR reads; one entry per CDR3 protein. The table records under 700,000 distinct CDR3 sequences, roughly 15% of them present only once. CDR3 length: 14 residues. V was trimmed by 5 bases and J by 3 bases, leaving 14 bases between them. Germline CDR1 MNHNS, CDR2 SASEGT. About this clonotype: Its target is not known.

This same sample was also part of a study on T cells in Graves' hyperthyroidism and ophthalmopathy. That publication notes: A first-round RT-PCR of the TCR CDR3 used the HTBI primer set.

The sample was peripheral blood mononuclear cells (PBMCs), taken at new diagnosis, from a patient treated with antithyroid drugs. The J gene is TRBJ2-7, the V gene TRBV6-1, with unresolved D. The TCR comes from a woman aged 40 to 65 with Graves disease. The CDR3: CASSPLMPVYEQYF. The CDR3 DNA reads as TGTGCCAGCAGTCCACTCATGCCAGTCTACGAGCAGTACTTC.